The 6 T cell receptor beta chains reported below all come from one sample, sequenced in a study of beta chain features in type 1 diabetes (dated by TCRdb to 2017 to 2018). Library preparation used the immunoSEQ multiplex PCR assay. The entire amount of isolated RNA was reverse transcribed using the High Capacity cDNA Reverse Transcription Kit, so the sequenced TCRB transcripts were expressed ones. The table was pulled from immuneACCESS by TCRdb, which kept in-frame rearrangements only. Such tables lose some clones; where checked, under half of the loss comes from unresolved V genes, and the rest has no known cause. In all, the sample holds approximately 380,000 clones, and approximately 15% of those were seen once. The top ten clonotypes cover more than 0.015% of the sample. Sequencing was carried out using naive CD4+ T cells from blood. The cell subset or site label of this sample denotes: true naive CD4+ T cells. These TCRs come from a woman in her late teens or twenties in good health.

The V call is TRBV18, the J call TRBJ2-5; the match to TRBD1 covers 12 bases. CDR3 length equals 16 residues. The germline V gene encodes CDR1 KGHSH and CDR2 LQKENI. The junction had 10 bases not matched to a gene; V was cut back by 5 bases and J by 6 bases. CDR3 region: CASSSTGQGAMKTQYF. In DNA, the CDR3 is TGTGCCAGCTCATCCACGGGACAGGGGGCGATGAAGACCCAGTACTTC.

The V and J genes are TRBV4-1 and TRBJ2-1; possible D gene TRBD2, 6 bases. This CDR3 has 17 residues. CDR1 is MGHRA, CDR2 YSYEKL, per germline. V was clipped by 3 bases and J by 3 bases, with 18 bases between them. CDR3 DNA: TGCGCCAGCAGCCAGCGAGGCCTTAAGGGACTCTACAATGAGCAGTTCTTC. Amino acid sequence: CASSQRGLKGLYNEQFF.

The chain joins TRBV25-1 to TRBJ1-4, with D unclear. V was trimmed by 5 bases and J by 7 bases, leaving 14 bases between them. This CDR3 has 14 residues. Per germline, CDR1 MGHDK and CDR2 SYGVNS. The CDR3, as DNA: TGTGCCAGCAGTAGGCAGTCAGGCTTTGAAAAACTGTTTTTT. It specifies CASSRQSGFEKLFF.

This clone was seen more than once but under ten times. This rearrangement joins TRBV29-1 to TRBJ2-7, with 7 nucleotides matching TRBD2. Trimming took 7 bases from V and 3 from J; bases not matched to a gene: 9. Germline assignment: CDR1 SQVTM and CDR2 ANQGSEA. This CDR3 comprises 13 residues. The CDR3, as DNA: TGCAGCGCTACCGGACTAGGATTCTACGAGCAGTACTTC. It encodes CSATGLGFYEQYF.

This chain uses TRBV9 with TRBJ1-1, with 7 bases that match TRBD1. Trimming took 3 bases from V and 0 from J; bases not matched to a gene: 8. Germline V CDR1 and CDR2: SGDLS, YYNGEE. The CDR3 loop spans 16 amino acids. This chain's CDR3 is CASSGRQGGMNTEAFF. Here the CDR3 DNA reads TGTGCCAGCAGCGGCCGACAGGGCGGCATGAACACTGAAGCTTTCTTT.

This clone occurred a few times. The chain employs TRBV7-9 and TRBJ2-7, with a possible D match to TRBD2 (5 bases). V shed 1 base and J shed 4 bases, with 14 bases lying between them. The CDR3 is made up of 15 amino acids. Germline V gene lookup returns CDR1 SEHNR and CDR2 FQNEAQ (reference sequence). The CDR3 region is CASSLVYGSAYEQYF. The DNA of the CDR3 is TGTGCCAGCAGCTTAGTCTACGGTAGCGCTTACGAGCAGTACTTC.